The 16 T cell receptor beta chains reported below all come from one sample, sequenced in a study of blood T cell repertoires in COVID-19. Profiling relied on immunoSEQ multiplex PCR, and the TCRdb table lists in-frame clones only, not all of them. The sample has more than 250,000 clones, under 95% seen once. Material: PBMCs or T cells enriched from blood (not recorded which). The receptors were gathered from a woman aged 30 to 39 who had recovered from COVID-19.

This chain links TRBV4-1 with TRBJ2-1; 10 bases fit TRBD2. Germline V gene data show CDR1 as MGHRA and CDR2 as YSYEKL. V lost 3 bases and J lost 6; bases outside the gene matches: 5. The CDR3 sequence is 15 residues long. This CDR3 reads CASSQTSGPTNEQFF. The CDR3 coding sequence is TGCGCCAGCAGCCAGACTAGCGGGCCTACCAATGAGCAGTTCTTC.

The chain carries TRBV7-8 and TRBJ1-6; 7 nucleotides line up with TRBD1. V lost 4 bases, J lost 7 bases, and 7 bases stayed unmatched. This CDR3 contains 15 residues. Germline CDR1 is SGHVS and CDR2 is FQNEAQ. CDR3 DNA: TGTGCCAGCAGCTCACAGACAGGGTCGAATTCACCCCTCCACTTT. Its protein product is CASSSQTGSNSPLHF.

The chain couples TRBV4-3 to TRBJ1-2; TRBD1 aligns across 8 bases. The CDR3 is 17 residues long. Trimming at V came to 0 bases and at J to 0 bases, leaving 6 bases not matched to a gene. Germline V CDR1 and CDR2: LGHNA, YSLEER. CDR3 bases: TGCGCCAGCAGCCAAGAAGGACAGGGATTAGCTAACTATGGCTACACCTTC. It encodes CASSQEGQGLANYGYTF.

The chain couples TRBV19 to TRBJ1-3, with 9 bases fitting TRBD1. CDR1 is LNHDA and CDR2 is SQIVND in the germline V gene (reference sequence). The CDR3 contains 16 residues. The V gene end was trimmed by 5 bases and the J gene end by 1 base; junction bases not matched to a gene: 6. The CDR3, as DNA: TGTGCCAGTAGTTCCGGACAGGGGAGGTCTGGAAACACCATATATTTT. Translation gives CASSSGQGRSGNTIYF.

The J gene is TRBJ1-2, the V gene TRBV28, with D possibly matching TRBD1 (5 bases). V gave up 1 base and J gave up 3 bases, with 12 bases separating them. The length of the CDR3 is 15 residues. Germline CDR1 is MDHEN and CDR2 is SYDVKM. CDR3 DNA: TGTGCCAGCAGTTTATATGCGGTAGGGGACTATGGCTACACCTTC. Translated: CASSLYAVGDYGYTF.

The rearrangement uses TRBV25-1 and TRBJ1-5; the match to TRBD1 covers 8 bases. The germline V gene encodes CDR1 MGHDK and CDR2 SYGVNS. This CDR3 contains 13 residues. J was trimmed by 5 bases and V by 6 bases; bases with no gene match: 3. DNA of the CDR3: TGTGCCAGCAGGGACAGGGAATATCAGCCCCAGCATTTT. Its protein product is CASRDREYQPQHF.

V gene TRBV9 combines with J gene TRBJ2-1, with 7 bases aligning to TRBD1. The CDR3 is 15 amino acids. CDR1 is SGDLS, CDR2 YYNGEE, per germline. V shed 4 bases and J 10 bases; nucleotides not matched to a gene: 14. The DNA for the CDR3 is TGTGCCAGCAGCTCTGACAGGGTCCAGATCGGGGAGCAGTTCTTC. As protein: CASSSDRVQIGEQFF. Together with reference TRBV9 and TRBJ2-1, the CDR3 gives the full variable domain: DSGVTQTPKHLITATGQRVTLRCSPRSGDLSVYWYQQSLDQGLQFLIQYYNGEERAKGNILERFSAQQFPDLHSELNLSSLELGDSALYFCASSSDRVQIGEQFFGPGTRLTVL.

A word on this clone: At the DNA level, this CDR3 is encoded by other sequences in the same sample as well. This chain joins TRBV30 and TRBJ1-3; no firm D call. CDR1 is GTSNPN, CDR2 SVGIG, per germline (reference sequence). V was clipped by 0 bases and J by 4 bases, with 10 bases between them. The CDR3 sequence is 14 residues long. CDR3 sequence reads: CAWSVPGSGNTIYF. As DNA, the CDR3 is TGTGCCTGGAGTGTACCCGGGTCCGGAAACACCATATATTTT. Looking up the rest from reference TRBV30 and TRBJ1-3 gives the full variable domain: SQTIHQWPATLVQPVGSPLSLECTVEGTSNPNLYWYRQAAGRGLQLLFYSVGIGQISSEVPQNLSASRPQDRQFILSSKKLLLSDSGFYLCAWSVPGSGNTIYFGEGSWLTVV.

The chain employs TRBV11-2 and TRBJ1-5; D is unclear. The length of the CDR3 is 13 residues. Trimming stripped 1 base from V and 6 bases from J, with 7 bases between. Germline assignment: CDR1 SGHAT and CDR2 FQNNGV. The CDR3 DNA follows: TGTGCCAGCAGCTTAGTGGAGGGTCAGCCCCAGCATTTT. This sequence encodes CASSLVEGQPQHF.

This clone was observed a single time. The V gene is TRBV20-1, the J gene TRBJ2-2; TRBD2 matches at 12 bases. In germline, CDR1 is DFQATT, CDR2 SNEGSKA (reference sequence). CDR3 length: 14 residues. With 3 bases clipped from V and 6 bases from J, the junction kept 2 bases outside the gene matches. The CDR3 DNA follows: TGCAGTGCTAGTAGGACTAGCGGGGCCGGGGAGCTGTTTTTT. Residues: CSASRTSGAGELFF.

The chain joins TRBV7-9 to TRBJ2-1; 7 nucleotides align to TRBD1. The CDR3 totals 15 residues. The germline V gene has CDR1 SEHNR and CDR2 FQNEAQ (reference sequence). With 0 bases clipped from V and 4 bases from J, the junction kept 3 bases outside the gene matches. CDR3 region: CASSLARGPYNEQFF. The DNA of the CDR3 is TGTGCCAGCAGCTTAGCAAGGGGGCCTTACAATGAGCAGTTCTTC.

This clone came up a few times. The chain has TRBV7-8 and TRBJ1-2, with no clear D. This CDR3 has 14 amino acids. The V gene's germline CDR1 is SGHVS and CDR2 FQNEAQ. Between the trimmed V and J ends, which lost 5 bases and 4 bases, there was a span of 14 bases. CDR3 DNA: TGTGCCAGCAGCCGATACCCGGGAGCCTATGGCTACACCTTC. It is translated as CASSRYPGAYGYTF.

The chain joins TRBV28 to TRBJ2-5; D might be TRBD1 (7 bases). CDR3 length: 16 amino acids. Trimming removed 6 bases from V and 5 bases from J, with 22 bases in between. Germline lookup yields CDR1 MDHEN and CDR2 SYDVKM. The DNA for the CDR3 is TGTGCCAGCAGGAGCGGACTACAGGGGTTGTGGGAGACCCAGTACTTC. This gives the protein CASRSGLQGLWETQYF. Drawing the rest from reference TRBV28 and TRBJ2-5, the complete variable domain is DVKVTQSSRYLVKRTGEKVFLECVQDMDHENMFWYRQDPGLGLRLIYFSYDVKMKEKGDIPEGYSVSREKKERFSLILESASTNQTSMYLCASRSGLQGLWETQYFGPGTRLLVL.

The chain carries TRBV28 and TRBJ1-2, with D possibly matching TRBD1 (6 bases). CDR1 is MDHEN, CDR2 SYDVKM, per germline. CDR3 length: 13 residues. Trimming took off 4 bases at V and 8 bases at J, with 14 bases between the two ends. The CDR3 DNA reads TGTGCCAGCAGTTCCGGGACAAGAAGAGGCTACACCTTC. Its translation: CASSSGTRRGYTF.

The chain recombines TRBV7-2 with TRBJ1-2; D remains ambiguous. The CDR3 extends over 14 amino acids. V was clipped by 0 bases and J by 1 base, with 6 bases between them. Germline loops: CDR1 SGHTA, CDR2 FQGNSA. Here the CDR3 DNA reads TGTGCCAGCAGCTTAGCGGGCGATAACTATGGCTACACCTTC. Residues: CASSLAGDNYGYTF.

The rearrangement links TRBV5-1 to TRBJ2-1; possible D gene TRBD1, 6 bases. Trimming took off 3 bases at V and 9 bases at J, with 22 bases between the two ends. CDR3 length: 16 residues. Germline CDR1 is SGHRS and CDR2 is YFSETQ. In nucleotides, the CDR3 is TGCGCCAGCAGCTCCCTCTTAACAGGGAGTGGGGTTGAGCAGTTCTTC. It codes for CASSSLLTGSGVEQFF. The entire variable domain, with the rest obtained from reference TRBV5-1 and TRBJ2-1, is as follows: KAGVTQTPRYLIKTRGQQVTLSCSPISGHRSVSWYQQTPGQGLQFLFEYFSETQRNKGNFPGRFSGRQFSNSRSEMNVSTLELGDSALYLCASSSLLTGSGVEQFFGPGTRLTVL.